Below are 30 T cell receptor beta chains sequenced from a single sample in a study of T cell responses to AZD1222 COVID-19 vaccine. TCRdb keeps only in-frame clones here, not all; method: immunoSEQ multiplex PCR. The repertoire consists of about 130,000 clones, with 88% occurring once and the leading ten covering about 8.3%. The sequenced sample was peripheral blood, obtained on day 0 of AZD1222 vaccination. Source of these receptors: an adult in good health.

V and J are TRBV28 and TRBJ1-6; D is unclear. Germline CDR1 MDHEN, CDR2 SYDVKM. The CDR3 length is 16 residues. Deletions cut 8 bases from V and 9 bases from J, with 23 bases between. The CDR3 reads CASLSTGTGLVSPLHF. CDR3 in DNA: TGTGCCAGCCTTAGTACGGGTACGGGTTTAGTTTCACCCCTCCACTTT.

CDR3 in DNA: TGTGCCACCAGCAGACTCAACGGGCAGCCCCAGCATTTT. It yields the protein CATSRLNGQPQHF. The chain carries TRBV15 and TRBJ1-5; D uncertain. Germline CDR1 LNHNV, CDR2 YYDKDF (reference sequence). The CDR3 length is 13 residues. The germline V and J ends were trimmed by 2 bases and 7 bases, with 9 bases remaining between them. Complete variable domain (other parts from reference TRBV15 and TRBJ1-5): DAMVIQNPRYQVTQFGKPVTLSCSQTLNHNVMYWYQQKSSQAPKLLFHYYDKDFNNEADTPDNFQSRRPNTSFCFLDIRSPGLGDTAMYLCATSRLNGQPQHFGDGTRLSIL.

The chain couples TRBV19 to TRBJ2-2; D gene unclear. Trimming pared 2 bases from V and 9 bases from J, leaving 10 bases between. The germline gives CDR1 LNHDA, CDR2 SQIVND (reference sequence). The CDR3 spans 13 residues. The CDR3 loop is CASSISRLRELFF. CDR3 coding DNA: TGTGCCAGTAGTATATCGCGCCTCAGGGAGCTGTTTTTT. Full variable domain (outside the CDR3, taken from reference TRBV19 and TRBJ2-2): DGGITQSPKYLFRKEGQNVTLSCEQNLNHDAMYWYRQDPGQGLRLIYYSQIVNDFQKGDIAEGYSVSREKKESFPLTVTSAQKNPTAFYLCASSISRLRELFFGEGSRLTVL.

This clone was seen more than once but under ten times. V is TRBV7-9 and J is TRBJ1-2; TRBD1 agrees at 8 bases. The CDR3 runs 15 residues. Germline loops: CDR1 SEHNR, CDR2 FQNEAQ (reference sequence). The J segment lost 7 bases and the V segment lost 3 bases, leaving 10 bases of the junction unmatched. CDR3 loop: CASSLGQASTLGYTF. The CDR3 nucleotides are TGTGCCAGCAGCTTGGGACAGGCGTCAACTCTTGGCTACACCTTC.

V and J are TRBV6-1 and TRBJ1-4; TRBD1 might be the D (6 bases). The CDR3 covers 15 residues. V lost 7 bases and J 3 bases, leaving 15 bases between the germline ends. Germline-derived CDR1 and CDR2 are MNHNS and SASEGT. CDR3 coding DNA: TGTGCCAGCACCTTTACAGGGTTCCCTAATGAAAAACTGTTTTTT. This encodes CASTFTGFPNEKLFF.

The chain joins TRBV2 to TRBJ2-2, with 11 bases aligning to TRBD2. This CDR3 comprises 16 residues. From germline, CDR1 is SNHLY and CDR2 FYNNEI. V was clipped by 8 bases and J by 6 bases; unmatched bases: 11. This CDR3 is CASVSSGLAAAGELFF. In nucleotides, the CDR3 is TGTGCCAGCGTAAGTTCGGGACTAGCGGCGGCCGGGGAGCTGTTTTTT.

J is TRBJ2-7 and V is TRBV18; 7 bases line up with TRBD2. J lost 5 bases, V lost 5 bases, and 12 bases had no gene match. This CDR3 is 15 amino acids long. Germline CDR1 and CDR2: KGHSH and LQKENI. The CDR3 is CASSSQRERPHEQYF. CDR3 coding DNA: TGTGCCAGCTCATCCCAGCGGGAAAGACCCCACGAGCAGTACTTC.

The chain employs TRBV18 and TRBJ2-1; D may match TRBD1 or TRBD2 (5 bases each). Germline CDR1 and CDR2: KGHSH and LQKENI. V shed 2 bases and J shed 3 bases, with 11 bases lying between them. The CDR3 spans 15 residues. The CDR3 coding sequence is TGTGCCAGCTCACCAGGTGGGGGTCACTACAATGAGCAGTTCTTC. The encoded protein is CASSPGGGHYNEQFF.

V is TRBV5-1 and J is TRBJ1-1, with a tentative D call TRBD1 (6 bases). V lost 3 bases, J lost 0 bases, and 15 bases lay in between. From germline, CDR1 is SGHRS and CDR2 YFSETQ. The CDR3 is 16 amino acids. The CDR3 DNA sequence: TGCGCCAGCAGCTCTGACGGGGGGCAAGTGAACACTGAAGCTTTCTTT. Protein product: CASSSDGGQVNTEAFF.

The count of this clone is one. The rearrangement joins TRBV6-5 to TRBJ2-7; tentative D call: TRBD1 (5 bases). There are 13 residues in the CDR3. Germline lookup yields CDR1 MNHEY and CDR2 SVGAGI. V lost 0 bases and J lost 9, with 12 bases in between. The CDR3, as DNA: TGTGCCAGCAGTTACTCCTGGGGCAGCTCGCAGTACTTC. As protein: CASSYSWGSSQYF.

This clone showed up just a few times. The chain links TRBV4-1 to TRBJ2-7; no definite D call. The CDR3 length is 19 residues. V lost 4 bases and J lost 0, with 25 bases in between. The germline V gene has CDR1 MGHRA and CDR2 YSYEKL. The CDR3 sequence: CASSPPPPHEPKSSYEQYF. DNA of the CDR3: TGCGCCAGCAGCCCCCCTCCGCCCCACGAACCGAAGAGCTCCTACGAGCAGTACTTC.

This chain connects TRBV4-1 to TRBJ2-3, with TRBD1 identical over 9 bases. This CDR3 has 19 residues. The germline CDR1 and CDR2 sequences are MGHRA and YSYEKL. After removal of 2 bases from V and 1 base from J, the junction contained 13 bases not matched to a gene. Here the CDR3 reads CASSQQSRDRVLGTDTQYF. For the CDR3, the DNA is TGCGCCAGCAGCCAACAGTCCCGGGACAGGGTTCTAGGCACAGATACGCAGTATTTT.

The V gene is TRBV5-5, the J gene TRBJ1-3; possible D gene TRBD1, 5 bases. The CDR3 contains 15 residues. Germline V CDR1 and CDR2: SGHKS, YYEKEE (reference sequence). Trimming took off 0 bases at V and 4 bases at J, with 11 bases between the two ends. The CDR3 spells CASSLETRGGNTIYF. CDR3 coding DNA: TGTGCCAGCAGCTTGGAAACAAGGGGCGGAAACACCATATATTTT.

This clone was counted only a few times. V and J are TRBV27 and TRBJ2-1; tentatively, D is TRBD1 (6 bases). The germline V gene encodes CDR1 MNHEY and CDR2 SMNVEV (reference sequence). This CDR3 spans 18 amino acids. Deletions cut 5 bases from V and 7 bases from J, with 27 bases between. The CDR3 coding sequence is TGTGCCAGCAGTAAGACCGGGACATCGGGTACATCGCGAAATGAGCAGTTCTTC. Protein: CASSKTGTSGTSRNEQFF.

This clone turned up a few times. The CDR3 loop is CASSHADRGGNTIYF. The CDR3 region has the DNA TGTGCCAGCAGCCACGCGGACAGGGGTGGAAACACCATATATTTT. This chain links TRBV3-1 (or the pseudogene TRBV3-2) with TRBJ1-3; TRBD1 aligns across 9 bases. The germline V gene encodes CDR1 LGHDT and CDR2 YNNKEL (reference sequence). V gave up 3 bases and J gave up 3 bases; unmatched junction bases: 3. The CDR3 is 15 amino acids.

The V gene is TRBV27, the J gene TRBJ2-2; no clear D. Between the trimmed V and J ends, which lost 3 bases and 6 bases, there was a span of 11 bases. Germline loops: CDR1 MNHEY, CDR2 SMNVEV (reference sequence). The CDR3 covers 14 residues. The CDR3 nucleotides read TGTGCCAGCAGTTTCAGTCTGATATCCGGGGAGCTGTTTTTT. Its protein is CASSFSLISGELFF.

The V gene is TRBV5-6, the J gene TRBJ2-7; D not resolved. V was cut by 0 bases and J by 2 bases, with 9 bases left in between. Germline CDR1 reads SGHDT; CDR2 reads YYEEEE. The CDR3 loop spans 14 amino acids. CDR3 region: CASSLAAPPYEQYF. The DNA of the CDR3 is TGTGCCAGCAGCTTGGCGGCGCCTCCCTACGAGCAGTACTTC.

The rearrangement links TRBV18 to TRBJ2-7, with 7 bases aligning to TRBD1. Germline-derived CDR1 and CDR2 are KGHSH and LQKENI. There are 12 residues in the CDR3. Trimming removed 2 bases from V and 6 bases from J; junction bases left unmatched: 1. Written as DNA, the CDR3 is TGTGCCAGCTCACCAGACAGGGCCGAGCAGTACTTC. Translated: CASSPDRAEQYF.

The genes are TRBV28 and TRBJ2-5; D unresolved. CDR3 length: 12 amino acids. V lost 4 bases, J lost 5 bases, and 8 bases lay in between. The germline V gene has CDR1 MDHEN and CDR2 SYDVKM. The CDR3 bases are TGTGCCAGCAGTTCCAATTTGGAGACCCAGTACTTC. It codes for CASSSNLETQYF.

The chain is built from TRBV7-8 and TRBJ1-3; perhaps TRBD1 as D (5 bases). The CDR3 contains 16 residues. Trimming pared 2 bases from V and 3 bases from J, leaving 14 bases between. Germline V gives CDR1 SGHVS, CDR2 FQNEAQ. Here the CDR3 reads CASSLTPPGLGNTIYF. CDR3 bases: TGTGCCAGCAGCTTAACTCCTCCGGGACTTGGAAACACCATATATTTT. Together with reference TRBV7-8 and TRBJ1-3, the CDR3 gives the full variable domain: GAGVSQSPRYKVAKRGQDVALRCDPISGHVSLFWYQQALGQGPEFLTYFQNEAQLDKSGLPSDRFFAERPEGSVSTLKIQRTQQEDSAVYLCASSLTPPGLGNTIYFGEGSWLTVV.

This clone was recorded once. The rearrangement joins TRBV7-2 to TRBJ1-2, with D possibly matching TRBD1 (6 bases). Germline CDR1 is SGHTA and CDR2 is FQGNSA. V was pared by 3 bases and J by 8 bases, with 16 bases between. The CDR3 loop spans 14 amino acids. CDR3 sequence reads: CASSFRRGLKGYTF. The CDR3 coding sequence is TGTGCCAGCAGCTTTCGCAGGGGTCTGAAGGGCTACACCTTC.

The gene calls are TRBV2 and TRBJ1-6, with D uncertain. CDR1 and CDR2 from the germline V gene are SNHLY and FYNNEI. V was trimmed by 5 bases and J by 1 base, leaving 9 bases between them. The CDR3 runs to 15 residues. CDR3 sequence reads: CASSSVVSYNSPLHF. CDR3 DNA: TGTGCCAGCAGTTCGGTAGTATCCTATAATTCACCCCTCCACTTT.

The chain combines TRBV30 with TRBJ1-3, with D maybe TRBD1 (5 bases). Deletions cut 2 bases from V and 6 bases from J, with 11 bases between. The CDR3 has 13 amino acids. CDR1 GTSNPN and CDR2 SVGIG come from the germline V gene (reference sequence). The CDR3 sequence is CAWSKRGANTIYF. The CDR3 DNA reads TGTGCCTGGAGTAAAAGGGGTGCAAACACCATATATTTT.

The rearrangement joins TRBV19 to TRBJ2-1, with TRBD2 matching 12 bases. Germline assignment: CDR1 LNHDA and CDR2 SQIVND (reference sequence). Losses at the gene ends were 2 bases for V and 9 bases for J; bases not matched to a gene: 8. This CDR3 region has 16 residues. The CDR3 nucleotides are TGTGCCAGTAGTATACGACTAGCGGGAGAGGTGGGTGAGCAGTTCTTC. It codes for CASSIRLAGEVGEQFF.

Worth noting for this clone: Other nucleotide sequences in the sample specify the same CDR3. The CDR3 DNA reads as TGTGCCACCAGCCGCGGGACAGCACAAGAGACCCAGTACTTC. Translated: CATSRGTAQETQYF. V gene TRBV15 combines with J gene TRBJ2-5; D perhaps matches TRBD1 (7 bases). CDR1 is LNHNV, CDR2 YYDKDF, per germline (reference sequence). This CDR3 comprises 14 residues. The V end lost 5 bases, the J end lost 2 bases, and 12 bases lay between the germline ends. Full variable domain (remainder filled in from reference TRBV15 and TRBJ2-5): DAMVIQNPRYQVTQFGKPVTLSCSQTLNHNVMYWYQQKSSQAPKLLFHYYDKDFNNEADTPDNFQSRRPNTSFCFLDIRSPGLGDTAMYLCATSRGTAQETQYFGPGTRLLVL.

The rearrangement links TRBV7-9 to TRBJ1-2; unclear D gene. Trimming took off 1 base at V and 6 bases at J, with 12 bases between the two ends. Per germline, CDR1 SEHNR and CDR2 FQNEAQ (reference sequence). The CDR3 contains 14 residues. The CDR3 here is CASSLVAGYDGYTF. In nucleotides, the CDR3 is TGTGCCAGCAGCTTAGTGGCGGGATATGATGGCTACACCTTC. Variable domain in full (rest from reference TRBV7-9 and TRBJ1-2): DTGVSQNPRHKITKRGQNVTFRCDPISEHNRLYWYRQTLGQGPEFLTYFQNEAQLEKSRLLSDRFSAERPKGSFSTLEIQRTEQGDSAMYLCASSLVAGYDGYTFGSGTRLTVV.

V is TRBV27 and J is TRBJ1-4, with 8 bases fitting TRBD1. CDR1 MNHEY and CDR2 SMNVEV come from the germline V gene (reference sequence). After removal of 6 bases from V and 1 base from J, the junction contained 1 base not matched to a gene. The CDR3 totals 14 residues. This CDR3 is CASSGQGTNEKLFF. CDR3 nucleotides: TGTGCCAGCAGCGGACAGGGAACTAATGAAAAACTGTTTTTT.

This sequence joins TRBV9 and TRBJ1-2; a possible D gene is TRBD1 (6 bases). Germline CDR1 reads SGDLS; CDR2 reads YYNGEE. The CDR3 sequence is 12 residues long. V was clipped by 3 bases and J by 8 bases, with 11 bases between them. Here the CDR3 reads CASSATGFGYTF. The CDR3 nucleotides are TGTGCCAGCAGCGCGACAGGTTTCGGCTACACCTTC.

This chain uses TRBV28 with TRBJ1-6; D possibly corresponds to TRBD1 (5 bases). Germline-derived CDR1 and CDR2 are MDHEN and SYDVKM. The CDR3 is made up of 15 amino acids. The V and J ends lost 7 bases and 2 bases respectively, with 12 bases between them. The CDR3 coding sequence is TGTGCCAGCACCGTGGGACGTCCCTATAATTCACCCCTCCACTTT. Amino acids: CASTVGRPYNSPLHF.

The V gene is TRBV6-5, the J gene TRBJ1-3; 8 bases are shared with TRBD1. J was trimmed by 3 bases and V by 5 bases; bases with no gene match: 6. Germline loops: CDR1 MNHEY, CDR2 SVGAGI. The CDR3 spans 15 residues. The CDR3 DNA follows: TGTGCCAGCAGTCGGACAGGGAAAGGTGGAAACACCATATATTTT. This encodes CASSRTGKGGNTIYF.